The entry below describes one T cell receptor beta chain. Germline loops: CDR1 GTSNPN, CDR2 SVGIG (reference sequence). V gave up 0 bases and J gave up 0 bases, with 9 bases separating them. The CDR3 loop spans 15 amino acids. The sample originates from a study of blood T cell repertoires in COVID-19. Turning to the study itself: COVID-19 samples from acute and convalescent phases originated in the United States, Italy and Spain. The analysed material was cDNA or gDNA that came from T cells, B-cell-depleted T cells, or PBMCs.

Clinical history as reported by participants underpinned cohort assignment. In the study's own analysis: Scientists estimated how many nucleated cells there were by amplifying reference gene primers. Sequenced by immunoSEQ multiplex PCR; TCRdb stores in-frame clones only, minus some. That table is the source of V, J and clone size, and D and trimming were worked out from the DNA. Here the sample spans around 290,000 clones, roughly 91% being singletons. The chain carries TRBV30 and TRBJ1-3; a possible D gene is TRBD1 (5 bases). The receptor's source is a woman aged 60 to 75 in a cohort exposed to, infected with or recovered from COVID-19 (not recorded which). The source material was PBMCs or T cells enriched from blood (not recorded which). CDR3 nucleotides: TGTGCCTGGAGTGTCGGGGGGAGCTCTGGAAACACCATATATTTT. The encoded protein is CAWSVGGSSGNTIYF. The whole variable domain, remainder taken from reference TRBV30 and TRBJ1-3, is SQTIHQWPATLVQPVGSPLSLECTVEGTSNPNLYWYRQAAGRGLQLLFYSVGIGQISSEVPQNLSASRPQDRQFILSSKKLLLSDSGFYLCAWSVGGSSGNTIYFGEGSWLTVV.